This T cell receptor beta chain was identified in a study of shared clonotypes between healthy human individuals. Study context: The people who gave samples were two women and a few men aged 18 to 49.

This CDR3 is 14 amino acids long. Germline values: CDR1 SGHDT, CDR2 YYEEEE. Deep was the level used in running the assay. TCRdb keeps only in-frame clones here, not all; method: immunoSEQ multiplex PCR. Found here are around 500,000 clones, about 85% of them singletons; the top ten hold 12%. Concerning this clone: It is likely a read error: a sequence one base away is far more abundant. The sample has other DNA sequences that encode this CDR3 too.

The gene calls are TRBV5-6 and TRBJ1-4; unclear D gene. This clonotype was sampled from a woman between 40 and 55 years old in good health. Some clones in this sample may be carry-over from other donors' samples. Specimen: PBMCs. The CDR3 loop is CASSSRHRREKLFF. The DNA for the CDR3 is TGTGCCAGCAGCTCCCGACATAGGAGAGAAAAACTGTTCTTT.